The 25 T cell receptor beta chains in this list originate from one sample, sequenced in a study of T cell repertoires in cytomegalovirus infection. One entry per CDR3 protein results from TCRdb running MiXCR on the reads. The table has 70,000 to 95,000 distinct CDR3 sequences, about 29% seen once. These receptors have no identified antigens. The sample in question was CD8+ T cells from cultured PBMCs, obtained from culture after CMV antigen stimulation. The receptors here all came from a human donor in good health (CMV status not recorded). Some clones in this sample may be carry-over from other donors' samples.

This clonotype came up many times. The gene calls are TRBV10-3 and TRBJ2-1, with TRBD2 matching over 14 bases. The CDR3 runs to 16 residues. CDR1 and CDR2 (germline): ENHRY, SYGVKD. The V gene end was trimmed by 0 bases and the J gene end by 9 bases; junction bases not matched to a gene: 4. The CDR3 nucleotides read TGTGCCATCAGTGAGTCGACTAGCGGGGGGGCGGTTGAGCAGTTCTTC. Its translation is CAISESTSGGAVEQFF.

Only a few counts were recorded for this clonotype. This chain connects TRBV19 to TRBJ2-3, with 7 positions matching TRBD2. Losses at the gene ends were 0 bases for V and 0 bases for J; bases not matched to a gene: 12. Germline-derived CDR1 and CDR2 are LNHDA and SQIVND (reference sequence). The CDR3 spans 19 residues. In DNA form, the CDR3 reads TGTGCCAGTAGTATAGACCCTACAAGGGGAGGGCCTAGCACAGATACGCAGTATTTT. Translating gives CASSIDPTRGGPSTDTQYF.

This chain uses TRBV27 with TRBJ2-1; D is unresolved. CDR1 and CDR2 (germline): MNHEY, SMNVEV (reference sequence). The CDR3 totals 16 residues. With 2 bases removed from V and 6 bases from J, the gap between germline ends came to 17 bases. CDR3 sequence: CASSLVLGPIPNEQFF. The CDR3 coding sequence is TGTGCCAGCAGTTTAGTTTTGGGCCCGATCCCCAATGAGCAGTTCTTC.

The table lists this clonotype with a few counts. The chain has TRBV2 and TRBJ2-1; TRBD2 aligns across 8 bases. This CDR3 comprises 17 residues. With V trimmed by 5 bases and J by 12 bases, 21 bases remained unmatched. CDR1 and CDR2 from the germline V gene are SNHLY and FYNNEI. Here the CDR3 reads CASSPLESGGAGRGQFF. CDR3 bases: TGTGCCAGCAGTCCGCTGGAAAGCGGGGGAGCCGGCCGGGGGCAGTTCTTC.

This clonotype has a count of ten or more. CDR3 in amino acids: CAISRDGNGYTF. The CDR3 DNA follows: TGTGCCATCAGCCGGGACGGAAATGGCTACACCTTC. This chain uses TRBV10-3 with TRBJ1-2; weak D call: TRBD1 (5 bases). Germline CDR1 reads ENHRY; CDR2 reads SYGVKD. Between the trimmed V and J ends, which lost 6 bases and 6 bases, there was a span of 11 bases. CDR3 length: 12 amino acids.

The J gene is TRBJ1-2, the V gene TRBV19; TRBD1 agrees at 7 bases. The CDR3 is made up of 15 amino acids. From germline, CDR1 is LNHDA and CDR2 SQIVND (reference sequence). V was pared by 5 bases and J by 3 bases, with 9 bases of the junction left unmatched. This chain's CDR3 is CASSLWDSDDYGYTF. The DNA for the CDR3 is TGTGCCAGTAGTCTATGGGACAGCGACGACTATGGCTACACCTTC.

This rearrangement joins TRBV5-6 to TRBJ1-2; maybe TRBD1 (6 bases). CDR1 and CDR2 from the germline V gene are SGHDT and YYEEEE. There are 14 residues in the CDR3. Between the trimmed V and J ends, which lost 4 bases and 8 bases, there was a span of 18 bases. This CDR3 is CASSEWAQGGGYTF. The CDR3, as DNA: TGTGCCAGCAGCGAATGGGCACAGGGAGGGGGCTACACCTTC.

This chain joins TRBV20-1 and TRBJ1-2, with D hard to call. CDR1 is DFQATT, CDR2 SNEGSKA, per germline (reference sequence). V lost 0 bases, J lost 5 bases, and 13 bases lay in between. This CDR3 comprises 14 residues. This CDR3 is CSARDSLTEYGYTF. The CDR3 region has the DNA TGCAGTGCTAGAGATTCCCTGACGGAATATGGCTACACCTTC.

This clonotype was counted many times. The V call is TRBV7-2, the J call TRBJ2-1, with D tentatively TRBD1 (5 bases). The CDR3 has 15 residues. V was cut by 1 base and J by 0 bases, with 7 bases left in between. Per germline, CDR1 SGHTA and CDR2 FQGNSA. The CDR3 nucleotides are TGTGCCAGCAGCTTAGGGACAAGCTCCTACAATGAGCAGTTCTTC. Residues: CASSLGTSSYNEQFF.

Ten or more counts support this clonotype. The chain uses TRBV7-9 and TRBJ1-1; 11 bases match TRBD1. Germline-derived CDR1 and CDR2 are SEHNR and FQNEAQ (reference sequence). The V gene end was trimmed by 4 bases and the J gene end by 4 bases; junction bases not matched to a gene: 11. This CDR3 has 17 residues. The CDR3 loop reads CASSSDRDRGFGTEAFF. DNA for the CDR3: TGTGCCAGCAGCTCCGATCGGGACAGGGGGTTTGGCACTGAAGCTTTCTTT.

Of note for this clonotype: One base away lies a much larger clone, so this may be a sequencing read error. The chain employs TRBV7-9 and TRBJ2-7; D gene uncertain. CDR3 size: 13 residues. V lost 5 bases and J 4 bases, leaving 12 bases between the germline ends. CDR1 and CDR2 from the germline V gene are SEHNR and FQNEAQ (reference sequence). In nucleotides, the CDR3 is TGTGCCAGCAGCACGCAGAGCTTATACGAGCAGTACTTC. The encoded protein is CASSTQSLYEQYF.

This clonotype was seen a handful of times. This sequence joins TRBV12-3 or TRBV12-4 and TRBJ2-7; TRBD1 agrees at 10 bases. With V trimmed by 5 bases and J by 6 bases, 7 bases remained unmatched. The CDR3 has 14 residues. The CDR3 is CASSPSGTGAEQYF. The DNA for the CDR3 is TGTGCCAGCAGTCCTTCCGGGACAGGGGCCGAGCAGTACTTC.

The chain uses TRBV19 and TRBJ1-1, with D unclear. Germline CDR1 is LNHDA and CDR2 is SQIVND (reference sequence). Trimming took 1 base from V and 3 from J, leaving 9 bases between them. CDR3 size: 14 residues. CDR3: CASSIGAVYTEAFF. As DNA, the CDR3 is TGTGCCAGTAGTATAGGGGCAGTATACACTGAAGCTTTCTTT.

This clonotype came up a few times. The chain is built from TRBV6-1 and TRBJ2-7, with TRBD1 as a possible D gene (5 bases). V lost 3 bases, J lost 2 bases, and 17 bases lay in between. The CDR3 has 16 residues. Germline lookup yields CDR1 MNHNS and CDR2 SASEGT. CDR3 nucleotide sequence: TGTGCCAGCAGTGATTTTACCAGGGCCAGTACCTACGAGCAGTACTTC. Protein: CASSDFTRASTYEQYF.

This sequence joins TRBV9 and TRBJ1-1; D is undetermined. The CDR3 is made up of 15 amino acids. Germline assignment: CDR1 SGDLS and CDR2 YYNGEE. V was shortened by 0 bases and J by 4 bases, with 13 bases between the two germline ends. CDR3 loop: CASSVAPDPVTEAFF. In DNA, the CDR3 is TGTGCCAGCAGCGTAGCTCCGGACCCGGTCACTGAAGCTTTCTTT.

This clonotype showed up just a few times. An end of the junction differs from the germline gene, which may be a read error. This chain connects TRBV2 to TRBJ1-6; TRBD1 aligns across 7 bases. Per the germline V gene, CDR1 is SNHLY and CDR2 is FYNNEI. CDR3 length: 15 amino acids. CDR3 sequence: CASTEATGYNSPLHF. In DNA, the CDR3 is TGTGCCAGCACTGAAGCGACAGGGTATAATTCACCCCTCCACTTT.

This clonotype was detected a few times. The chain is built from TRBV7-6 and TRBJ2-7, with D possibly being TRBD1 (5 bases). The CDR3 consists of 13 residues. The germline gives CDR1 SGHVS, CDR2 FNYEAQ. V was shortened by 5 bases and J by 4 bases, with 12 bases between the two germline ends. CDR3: CASSPPDTYEQYF. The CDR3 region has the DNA TGTGCCAGCAGCCCACCGGACACGTACGAGCAGTACTTC. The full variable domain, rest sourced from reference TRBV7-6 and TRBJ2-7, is GAGVSQSPRYKVTKRGQDVALRCDPISGHVSLYWYRQALGQGPEFLTYFNYEAQQDKSGLPNDRFSAERPEGSISTLTIQRTEQRDSAMYRCASSPPDTYEQYFGPGTRLTVT.

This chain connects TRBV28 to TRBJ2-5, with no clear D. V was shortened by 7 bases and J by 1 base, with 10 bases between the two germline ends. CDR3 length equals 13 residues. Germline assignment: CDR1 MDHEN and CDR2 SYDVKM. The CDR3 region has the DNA TGTGCCAGCAAGGAATTCCGCCAAGAGACCCAGTACTTC. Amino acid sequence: CASKEFRQETQYF.

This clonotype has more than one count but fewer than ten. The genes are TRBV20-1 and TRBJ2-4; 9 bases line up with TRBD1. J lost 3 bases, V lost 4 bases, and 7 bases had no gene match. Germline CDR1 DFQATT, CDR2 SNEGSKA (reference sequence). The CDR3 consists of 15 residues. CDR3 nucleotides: TGCAGTGCTACGAACAGGGGGCCGGTCAAAAACATTCAGTACTTC. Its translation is CSATNRGPVKNIQYF.

The CDR3 here is CASSPGQAKETQYF. CDR3 DNA sequence: TGTGCCAGCAGCCCAGGACAGGCTAAAGAGACCCAGTACTTC. The chain employs TRBV7-6 and TRBJ2-5; 7 nucleotides align to TRBD1. Germline V gene lookup returns CDR1 SGHVS and CDR2 FNYEAQ. V shed 5 bases and J 3 bases; nucleotides not matched to a gene: 6. The CDR3 has 14 residues.

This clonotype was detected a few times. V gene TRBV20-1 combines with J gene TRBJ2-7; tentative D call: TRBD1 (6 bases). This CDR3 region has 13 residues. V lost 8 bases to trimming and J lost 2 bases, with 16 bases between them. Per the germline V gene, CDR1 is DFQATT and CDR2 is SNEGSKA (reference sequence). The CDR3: CSSKGDATYEQYF. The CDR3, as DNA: TGCAGTTCTAAGGGGGACGCTACCTACGAGCAGTACTTC.

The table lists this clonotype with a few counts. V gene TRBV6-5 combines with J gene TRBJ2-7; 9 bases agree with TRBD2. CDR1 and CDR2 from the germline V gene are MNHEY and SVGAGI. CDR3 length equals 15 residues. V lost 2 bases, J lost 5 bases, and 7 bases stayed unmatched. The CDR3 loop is CASSYDAGGPDEQYF. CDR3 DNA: TGTGCCAGCAGTTACGATGCGGGGGGGCCGGACGAGCAGTACTTC.

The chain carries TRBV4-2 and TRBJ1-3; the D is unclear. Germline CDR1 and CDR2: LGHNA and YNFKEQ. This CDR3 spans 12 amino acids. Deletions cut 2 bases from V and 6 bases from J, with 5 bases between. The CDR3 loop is CASSQSTNTIYF. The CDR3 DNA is TGTGCCAGCAGCCAATCCACAAACACCATATATTTT.

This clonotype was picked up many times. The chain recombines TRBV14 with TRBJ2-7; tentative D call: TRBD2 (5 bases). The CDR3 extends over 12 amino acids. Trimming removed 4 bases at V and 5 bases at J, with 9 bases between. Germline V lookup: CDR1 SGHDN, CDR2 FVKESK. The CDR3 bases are TGTGCCAGCAGCCGGAGGACCCACGAGCAGTACTTC. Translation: CASSRRTHEQYF.

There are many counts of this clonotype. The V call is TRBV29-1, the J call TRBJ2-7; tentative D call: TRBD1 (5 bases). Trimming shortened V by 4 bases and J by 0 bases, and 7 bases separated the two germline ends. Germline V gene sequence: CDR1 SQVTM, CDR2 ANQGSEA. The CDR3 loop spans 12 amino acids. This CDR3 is CSVGQFSYEQYF. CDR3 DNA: TGCAGCGTTGGACAGTTCTCCTACGAGCAGTACTTC.